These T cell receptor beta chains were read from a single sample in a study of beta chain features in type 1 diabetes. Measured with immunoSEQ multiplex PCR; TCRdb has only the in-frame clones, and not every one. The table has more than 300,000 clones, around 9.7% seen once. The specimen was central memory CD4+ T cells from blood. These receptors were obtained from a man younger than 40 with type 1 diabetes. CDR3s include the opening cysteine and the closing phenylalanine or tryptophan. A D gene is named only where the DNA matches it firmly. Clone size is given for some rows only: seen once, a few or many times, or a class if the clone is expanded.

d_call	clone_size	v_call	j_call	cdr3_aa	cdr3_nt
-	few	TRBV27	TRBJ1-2	CASSPLSRGNGYTF	TGTGCCAGCAGTCCCCTGTCCAGGGGCAATGGCTACACCTTC
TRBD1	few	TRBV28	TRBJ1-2	CASSQGQGRNYGYTF	TGTGCCAGCAGTCAGGGACAGGGGCGTAACTATGGCTACACCTTC
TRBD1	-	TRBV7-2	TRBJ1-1	CASSHPGTGYEAFF	TGTGCCAGCAGCCATCCAGGGACAGGGTATGAAGCTTTCTTT
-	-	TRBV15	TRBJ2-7	CATSRDLGVGSYEQYF	TGTGCCACCAGCAGAGATCTGGGGGTAGGTTCCTACGAGCAGTACTTC
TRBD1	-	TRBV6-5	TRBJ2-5	CASIGTGKETQYF	TGTGCCAGCATCGGGACAGGGAAGGAGACCCAGTACTTC
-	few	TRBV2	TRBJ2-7	CASSPPWSTVLYEQYF	TGTGCCAGCAGTCCCCCCTGGAGTACCGTGCTCTACGAGCAGTACTTC
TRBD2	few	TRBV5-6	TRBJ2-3	CASRSLADTDTQYF	TGTGCCAGTCGGTCACTAGCGGACACAGATACGCAGTATTTT
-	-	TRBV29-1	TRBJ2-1	CSHGGAGSYNEQFF	TGCAGCCACGGGGGTGCGGGTTCCTACAATGAGCAGTTCTTC
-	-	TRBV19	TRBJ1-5	CASRLFNQPQHF	TGTGCCAGTAGGCTTTTCAATCAGCCCCAGCATTTT
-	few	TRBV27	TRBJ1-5	CASNHLGGNQPQHF	TGTGCCAGCAACCACCTCGGGGGCAATCAGCCCCAGCATTTT
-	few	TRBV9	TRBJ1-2	CASSVRPGDGYTF	TGTGCCAGCAGCGTAAGACCGGGGGATGGCTACACCTTC
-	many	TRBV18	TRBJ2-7	CASSPGTNSYEQYF	TGTGCCAGCTCACCCGGGACAAACTCCTACGAGCAGTACTTC
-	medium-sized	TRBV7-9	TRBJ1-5	CASSQIVAGVDQPQHF	TGTGCCAGCAGCCAGATAGTCGCAGGGGTAGATCAGCCCCAGCATTTT
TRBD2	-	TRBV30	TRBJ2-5	CAWTFGSGKQETQYF	TGTGCCTGGACGTTTGGAAGCGGGAAACAAGAGACCCAGTACTTC
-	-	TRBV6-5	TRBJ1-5	CASSLDSNQPQHF	TGTGCCAGCAGCTTGGACAGCAATCAGCCCCAGCATTTT
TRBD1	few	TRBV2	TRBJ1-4	CASKPRDRHNEKLFF	TGTGCCAGCAAACCGCGGGACAGACATAATGAAAAACTGTTTTTT
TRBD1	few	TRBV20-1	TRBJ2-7	CSSGTDYEQYF	TGCAGTTCTGGGACAGACTACGAGCAGTACTTC
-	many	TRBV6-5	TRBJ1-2	CASRTDANYGYTF	TGTGCCAGCAGAACAGACGCGAACTATGGCTACACCTTC
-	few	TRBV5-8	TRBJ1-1	CASSLEGGYTEAFF	TGTGCCAGCAGTCTGGAGGGAGGGTACACTGAAGCTTTCTTT
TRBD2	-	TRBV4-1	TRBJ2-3	CASSPRTRAIGDTQYF	TGCGCCAGCAGCCCACGGACTAGGGCCATTGGAGATACGCAGTATTTT
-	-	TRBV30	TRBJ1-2	CAQNRGDKVRGYTF	TGTGCCCAGAATCGGGGGGATAAGGTGCGGGGCTACACCTTC
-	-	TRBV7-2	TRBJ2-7	CASSLGAVGEQYF	TGTGCCAGCAGCTTAGGGGCTGTAGGCGAGCAGTACTTC